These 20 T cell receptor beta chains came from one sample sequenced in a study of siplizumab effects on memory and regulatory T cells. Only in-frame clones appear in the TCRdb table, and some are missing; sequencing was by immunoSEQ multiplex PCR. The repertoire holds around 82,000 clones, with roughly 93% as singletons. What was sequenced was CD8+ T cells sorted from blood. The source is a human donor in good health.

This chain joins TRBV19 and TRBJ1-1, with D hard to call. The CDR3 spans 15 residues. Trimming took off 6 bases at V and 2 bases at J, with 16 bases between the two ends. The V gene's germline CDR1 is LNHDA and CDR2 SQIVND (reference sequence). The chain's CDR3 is CASRPVAGSNTEAFF. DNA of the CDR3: TGTGCCAGTAGGCCGGTCGCGGGGTCCAACACTGAAGCTTTCTTT.

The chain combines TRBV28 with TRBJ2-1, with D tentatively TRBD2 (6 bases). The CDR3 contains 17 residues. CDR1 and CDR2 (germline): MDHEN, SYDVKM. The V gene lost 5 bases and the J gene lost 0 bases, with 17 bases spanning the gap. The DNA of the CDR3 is TGTGCCAGCAGTATTAAAATAGCGGATAGCTCCTACAATGAGCAGTTCTTC. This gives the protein CASSIKIADSSYNEQFF.

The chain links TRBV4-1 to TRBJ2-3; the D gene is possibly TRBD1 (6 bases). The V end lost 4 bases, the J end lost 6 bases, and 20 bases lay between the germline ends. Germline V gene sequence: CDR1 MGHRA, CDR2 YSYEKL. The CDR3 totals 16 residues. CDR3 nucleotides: TGCGCCAGCAGCCCTGGAACAGGGCCCAGGACCGATACGCAGTATTTT. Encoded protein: CASSPGTGPRTDTQYF.

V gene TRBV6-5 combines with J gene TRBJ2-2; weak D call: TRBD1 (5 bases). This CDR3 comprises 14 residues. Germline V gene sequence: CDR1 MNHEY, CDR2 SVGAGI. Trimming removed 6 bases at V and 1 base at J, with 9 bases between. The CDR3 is CASRGAGNTGELFF. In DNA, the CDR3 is TGTGCCAGCAGAGGGGCCGGGAACACCGGGGAGCTGTTTTTT.

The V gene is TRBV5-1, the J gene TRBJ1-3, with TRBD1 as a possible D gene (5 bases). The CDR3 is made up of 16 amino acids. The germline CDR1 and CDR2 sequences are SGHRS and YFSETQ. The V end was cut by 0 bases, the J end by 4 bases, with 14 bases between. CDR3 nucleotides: TGCGCCAGCAGCTTGGAGGGGCAGTGGGGAGGAAACACCATATATTTT. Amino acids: CASSLEGQWGGNTIYF.

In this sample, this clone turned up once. The CDR3 sequence: CAWSLGQGFNEQFF. Written as DNA, the CDR3 is TGTGCCTGGAGTTTGGGACAGGGTTTCAATGAGCAGTTCTTC. This chain connects TRBV30 to TRBJ2-1; TRBD1 matches 9 bases. V dropped 2 bases and J dropped 6; count of bases not matched to a gene: 5. This CDR3 is 14 amino acids long. The germline CDR1 and CDR2 sequences are GTSNPN and SVGIG (reference sequence). The full variable domain, completed using reference TRBV30 and TRBJ2-1, is SQTIHQWPATLVQPVGSPLSLECTVEGTSNPNLYWYRQAAGRGLQLLFYSVGIGQISSEVPQNLSASRPQDRQFILSSKKLLLSDSGFYLCAWSLGQGFNEQFFGPGTRLTVL.

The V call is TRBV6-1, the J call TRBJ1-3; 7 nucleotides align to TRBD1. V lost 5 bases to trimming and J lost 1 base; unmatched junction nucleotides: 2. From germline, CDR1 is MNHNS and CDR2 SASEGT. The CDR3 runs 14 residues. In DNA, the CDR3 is TGTGCCAGCAGTCTGACAGGGTCTGGAAACACCATATATTTT. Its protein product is CASSLTGSGNTIYF.

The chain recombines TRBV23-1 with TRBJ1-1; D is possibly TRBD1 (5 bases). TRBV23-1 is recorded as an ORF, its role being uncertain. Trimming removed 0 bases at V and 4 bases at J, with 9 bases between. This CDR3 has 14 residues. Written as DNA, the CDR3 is TGCGCCAGCAGTCAATCGGCGCAGGGCACTGAAGCTTTCTTT. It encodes CASSQSAQGTEAFF.

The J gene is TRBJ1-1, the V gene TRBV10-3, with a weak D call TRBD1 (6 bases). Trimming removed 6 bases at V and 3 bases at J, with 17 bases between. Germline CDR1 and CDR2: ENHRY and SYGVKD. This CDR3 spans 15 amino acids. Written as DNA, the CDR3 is TGTGCCATCAGCAGAAGGACAGCGGGGGACACTGAAGCTTTCTTT. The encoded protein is CAISRRTAGDTEAFF.

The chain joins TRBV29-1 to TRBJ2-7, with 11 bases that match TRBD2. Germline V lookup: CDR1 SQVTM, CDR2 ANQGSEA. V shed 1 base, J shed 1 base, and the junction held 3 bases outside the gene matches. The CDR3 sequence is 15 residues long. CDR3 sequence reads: CSVEGLAGGSYEQYF. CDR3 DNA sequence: TGCAGCGTTGAAGGTCTAGCGGGGGGATCCTACGAGCAGTACTTC.

CDR3 DNA: TGTGCCAGCAGCAGTACCAACACCGGGGAGCTGTTTTTT. This gives the protein CASSSTNTGELFF. The genes are TRBV9 and TRBJ2-2; D is ambiguous. The germline V and J ends were trimmed by 4 bases and 2 bases, with 6 bases remaining between them. CDR1 and CDR2 (germline): SGDLS, YYNGEE. The CDR3 is 13 amino acids.

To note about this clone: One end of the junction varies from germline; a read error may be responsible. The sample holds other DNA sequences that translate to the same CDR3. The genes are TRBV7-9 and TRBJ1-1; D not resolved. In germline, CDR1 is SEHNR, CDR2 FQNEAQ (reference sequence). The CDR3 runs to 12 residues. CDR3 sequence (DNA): TGTGCCAGCAGCTTAGATGAGACTGAAGCTTTCTTC. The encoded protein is CASSLDETEAFF.

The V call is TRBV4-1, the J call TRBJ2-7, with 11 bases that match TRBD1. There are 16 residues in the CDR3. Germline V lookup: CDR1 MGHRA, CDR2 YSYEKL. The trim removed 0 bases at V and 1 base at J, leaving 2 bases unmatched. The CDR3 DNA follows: TGCGCCAGCAGCCAAGAGGGACAGGGGGTATCCTACGAGCAGTACTTC. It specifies CASSQEGQGVSYEQYF.

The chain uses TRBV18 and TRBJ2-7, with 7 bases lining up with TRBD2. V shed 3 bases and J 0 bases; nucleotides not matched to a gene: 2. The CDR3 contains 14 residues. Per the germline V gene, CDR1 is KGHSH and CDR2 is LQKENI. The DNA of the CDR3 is TGTGCCAGCTCACCGGGGGGGAGCTCCTACGAGCAGTACTTC. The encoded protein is CASSPGGSSYEQYF.

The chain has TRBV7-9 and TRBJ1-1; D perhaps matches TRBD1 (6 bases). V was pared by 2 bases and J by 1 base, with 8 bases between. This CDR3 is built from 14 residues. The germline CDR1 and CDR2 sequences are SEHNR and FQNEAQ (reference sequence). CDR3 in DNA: TGTGCCAGCAGCTTATTACAGGGGAACACTGAAGCTTTCTTT. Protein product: CASSLLQGNTEAFF.

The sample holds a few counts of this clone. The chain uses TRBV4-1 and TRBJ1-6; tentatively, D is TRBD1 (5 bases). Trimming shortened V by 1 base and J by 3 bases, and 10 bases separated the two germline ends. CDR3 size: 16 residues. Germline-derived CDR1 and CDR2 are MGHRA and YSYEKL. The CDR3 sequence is CASSQGGVDYNSPLHF. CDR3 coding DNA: TGCGCCAGCAGCCAAGGAGGGGTGGACTATAATTCACCCCTCCACTTT.

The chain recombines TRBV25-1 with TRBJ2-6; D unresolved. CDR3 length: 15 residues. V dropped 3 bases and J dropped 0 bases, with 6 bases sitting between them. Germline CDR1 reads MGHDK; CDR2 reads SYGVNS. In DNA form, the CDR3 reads TGTGCCAGCAGTGACTTACACTCTGGGGCCAACGTCCTGACTTTC. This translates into CASSDLHSGANVLTF.

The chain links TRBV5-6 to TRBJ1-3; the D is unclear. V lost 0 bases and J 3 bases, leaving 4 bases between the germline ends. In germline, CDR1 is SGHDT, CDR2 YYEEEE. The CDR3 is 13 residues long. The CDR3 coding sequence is TGTGCCAGCAGCTTGGGCAATGGAAACACCATATATTTT. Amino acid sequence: CASSLGNGNTIYF.

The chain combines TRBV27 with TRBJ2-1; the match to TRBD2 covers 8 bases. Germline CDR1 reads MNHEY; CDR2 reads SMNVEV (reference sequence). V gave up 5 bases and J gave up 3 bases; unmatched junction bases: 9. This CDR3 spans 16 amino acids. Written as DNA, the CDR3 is TGTGCCAGCAGTGGGTACAATAGCGGGGTCTACAATGAGCAGTTCTTC. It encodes CASSGYNSGVYNEQFF.

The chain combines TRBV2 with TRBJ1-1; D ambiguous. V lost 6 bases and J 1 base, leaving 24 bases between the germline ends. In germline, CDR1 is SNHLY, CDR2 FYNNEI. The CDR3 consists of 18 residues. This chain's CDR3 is CASRPRETVLASNTEAFF. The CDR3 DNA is TGTGCCAGCAGGCCCCGAGAGACGGTCCTAGCTTCGAACACTGAAGCTTTCTTT. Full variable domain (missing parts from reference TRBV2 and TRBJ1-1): EPEVTQTPSHQVTQMGQEVILRCVPISNHLYFYWYRQILGQKVEFLVSFYNNEISEKSEIFDDQFSVERPDGSNFTLKIRSTKLEDSAMYFCASRPRETVLASNTEAFFGQGTRLTVV.